These T cell receptor beta chains were read from a single sample in a study of control samples from healthy donors and cancer patients. The repertoire was sequenced with immunoSEQ multiplex PCR; TCRdb's copy has only in-frame clones and lacks some. The table has under 200,000 clones, 91% seen once. Sequencing input: blood. Source of these receptors: a woman in her twenties or thirties in good health. Both conserved end residues are trimmed from each CDR3. The D gene is left open where the match is weak.

j_call | v_call | d_call | cdr3_aa
TRBJ1-1 | TRBV19 | TRBD1 | ASSLTGTGSNTEAF
TRBJ1-5 | TRBV7-9 | TRBD1 | ASSWGQGGQPQH
TRBJ1-1 | TRBV29-1 | TRBD1 | SAWTGYSFEAF
TRBJ2-3 | TRBV28 | TRBD1 | ASSSGQGDTQY
TRBJ1-1 | TRBV28 | NA | ASSLSRGPAF
TRBJ2-7 | TRBV28 | TRBD1 | ASSSPGQAPYEQY
TRBJ1-2 | TRBV6-5 | TRBD1 | ASSTGGAYGYT
TRBJ1-3 | TRBV12-3/TRBV12-4 | NA | ASSPPGNTIY
TRBJ1-1 | TRBV4-2 | NA | ASSQDLYRQNTEAF
TRBJ1-6 | TRBV5-1 | TRBD1 | ASSLGGQYGNSPLH
TRBJ2-3 | TRBV6-4 | NA | ASSDSPDTDTQY
TRBJ1-3 | TRBV5-1 | TRBD1 | ASSSGTGVGNTIY
TRBJ2-7 | TRBV11-2 | NA | ASSLGQPSYEQY
TRBJ1-5 | TRBV13 | NA | ASSDSRSNQPQH
TRBJ2-3 | TRBV4-3 | TRBD2 | ASSQVLAGSLTDTQY
TRBJ1-4 | TRBV30 | NA | AWRTQGQGKLF
TRBJ1-1 | TRBV7-9 | NA | ASSAGSTEAF
TRBJ1-1 | TRBV18 | TRBD1 | ASSPGQGHTEAF
TRBJ1-5 | TRBV6-5 | NA | ASSPSGSGQPQH
TRBJ2-3 | TRBV6-4 | TRBD2 | ASKAGGDTDTQY
TRBJ2-7 | TRBV2 | NA | ASSGRPGSYEQY
TRBJ1-4 | TRBV9 | NA | ASSVQGLANEKLF
TRBJ2-5 | TRBV2 | NA | ASSPDSYQETQY
TRBJ2-6 | TRBV19 | TRBD2 | ASSPGLAGYSGANVLT
TRBJ2-1 | TRBV5-6 | TRBD2 | ASSFASGGASYNEQF
TRBJ2-5 | TRBV28 | TRBD1 | ASSDREETQY
TRBJ1-1 | TRBV20-1 | NA | SASGTTEAF
TRBJ2-6 | TRBV7-6 | NA | ASSLGRPSGANVLT
TRBJ1-2 | TRBV18 | TRBD1 | ASSPDRGLFGYT
TRBJ2-5 | TRBV18 | TRBD1 | ASSPDRGETQY
TRBJ2-2 | TRBV28 | NA | ASSLEEGRTGELF